This T cell receptor beta chain was captured by sequencing in a study of T cells in Graves' hyperthyroidism and ophthalmopathy. Study-level background: It was at initial diagnosis, before any treatment, that peripheral blood was collected.

RNA transcripts gave rise to amplified TCR beta CDR3 regions. HTBI primers were employed in a first-round RT-PCR of the TCR CDR3. TCRdb re-derived calls from the multiplex PCR reads in MiXCR, one entry per CDR3 protein. Of roughly 720,000 distinct CDR3 sequences listed, roughly a sixth are singletons. Fresh peripheral blood, roughly 9.6 ml, was the source of the PBMCs. With 1 base removed from V and 7 bases from J, the gap between germline ends came to 13 bases. CDR1 SGHTA and CDR2 FQGNSA come from the germline V gene. This CDR3 comprises 14 residues. This clonotype was picked up many times. The specimen was blood. The chain combines TRBV7-2 with TRBJ1-2; D ambiguous. The receptor's source is a man aged 50 or older with Graves' hyperthyroidism. In nucleotides, the CDR3 is TGTGCCAGCAGCTTAGAATGGGGTACGAGTGGCTACACCTTC. Amino acids: CASSLEWGTSGYTF.